This T cell receptor beta chain was recovered during a study of T cells expressing NK-cell markers. Study overall: Researchers got TCR beta repertoires out of sorted CD3+CD56+NKG2C+, CD3+CD56+NKG2C- and CD3+CD56-NKG2C+ T cells. One of eight sequenced donors was HCMV-seronegative; the other seven were seropositive.

Study outcomes and limitations: The share of CD8+ T cells held by dominant NKG2C+ clonotypes was about 1.0-8% in several donors.

The germline gives CDR1 SGDLS, CDR2 YYNGEE. This CDR3 spans 14 amino acids. The cDNA for TCR beta came from 5'RACE template switching with UMIs. TCRdb reanalyzed the 5' RACE reads, giving one entry per CDR3 protein sequence and no DNA. The sample totals 450,000 to 600,000 distinct CDR3 sequences. Turning to this clonotype: Its matching antigen is unknown.

The gene calls are TRBV9 and TRBJ2-1. Material for sequencing was blood T cells: a sorted CD56 or NKG2C T cell subset, CD4+ or CD8+ T cells, or bulk PBMC T cells (not recorded which). The clonotype originates from a man in his late teens or twenties in good health. The CDR3 loop reads CASSSGRTSNEQFF.